These 3 T cell receptor beta chains were all obtained from the same sample, sequenced in a study of neurological immune-mediated disorders. TCRdb reprocessed the 5' RACE reads via MiXCR and lists one record per CDR3 protein. In the table there are tens of thousands of distinct CDR3 sequences, around 3.1% of which are singletons. The sequenced material came from PBMCs. These receptors came from a man aged 40-50 years with multiple sclerosis.

Many counts were recorded for this clonotype. The chain links TRBV20-1 to TRBJ2-7, with D possibly TRBD1 on 5 matching bases. Looked up from germline, CDR1 is DFQATT and CDR2 is SNEGSKA (reference sequence). V shed 1 base and J shed 2 bases, with 9 bases lying between them. The CDR3 loop spans 13 amino acids. The CDR3 spells CSARVPGTYEQYF. The CDR3 DNA sequence: TGCAGTGCTAGAGTCCCAGGGACCTACGAGCAGTACTTC.

With respect to this clonotype: A single base separates this from a much larger clone, so it may be a read error. The chain is built from TRBV29-1 and TRBJ2-1; the match to TRBD2 covers 7 bases. Germline lookup yields CDR1 SQVTM and CDR2 ANQGSEA. The CDR3 loop spans 16 amino acids. V lost 2 bases to trimming and J lost 4 bases; unmatched junction nucleotides: 11. CDR3 DNA: TGCAGCGTTGAAAGCGTAGAGGGAGCGGGATACAATGAGCAGTTCTTC. This gives the protein CSVESVEGAGYNEQFF.

Ten or more counts support this clonotype. This rearrangement joins TRBV12-3 or TRBV12-4 to TRBJ2-3; 11 nucleotides match TRBD2. The CDR3 sequence is 16 residues long. The ends lost 6 bases at V and 4 bases at J; junction bases unmatched: 9. The CDR3 DNA follows: TGTGCCAGCAGCCGACCGCTACTAGCGGGAGCAGATACGCAGTATTTT. This encodes CASSRPLLAGADTQYF.